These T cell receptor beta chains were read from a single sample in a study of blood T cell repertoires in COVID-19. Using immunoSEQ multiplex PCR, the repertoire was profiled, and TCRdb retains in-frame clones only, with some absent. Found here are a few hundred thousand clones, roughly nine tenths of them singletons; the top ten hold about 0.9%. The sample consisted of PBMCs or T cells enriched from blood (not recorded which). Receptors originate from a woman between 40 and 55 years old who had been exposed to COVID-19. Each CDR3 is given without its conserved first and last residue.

CDR3: ASSQPGRLTEAF
V: TRBV3-1/TRBV3-2

CDR3: ASSLEGVHGNTIY
V: TRBV21-1

CDR3: ASSFLGRGNGAF
V: TRBV7-2

CDR3: ASNRAGQNTGELF
V: TRBV9

CDR3: ASSQIPRTSDNEQF
V: TRBV5-1

CDR3: ASRMTGTERGYT
V: TRBV19

CDR3: SAETGGANYGYT
V: TRBV29-1

CDR3: ASRRQGEQPQH
V: TRBV6-5

CDR3: ASSLAPASGYEQY
V: TRBV7-2

CDR3: ATYVGYGYT
V: TRBV19

CDR3: ASSQPVAGSTDTQY
V: TRBV27

CDR3: ASRSARTGETQY
V: TRBV6-5

CDR3: ASSAGPFSNSPLH
V: TRBV7-2

CDR3: ASSSGQVRSEAF
V: TRBV5-1

CDR3: ASSSRETGPSGNTIY
V: TRBV7-8

CDR3: ASGTSGSTGELF
V: TRBV10-2

CDR3: ASSESEEMNTEAF
V: TRBV10-1

CDR3: SARDNRAQH
V: TRBV20-1

CDR3: ASSLTGENTEAF
V: TRBV18

CDR3: ASSIDTAGVEKLF
V: TRBV19

CDR3: ASSATGSYNSPLH
V: TRBV7-6

CDR3: ASSQATSGSIEQF
V: TRBV18

CDR3: ASSLYGEDTEAF
V: TRBV5-1